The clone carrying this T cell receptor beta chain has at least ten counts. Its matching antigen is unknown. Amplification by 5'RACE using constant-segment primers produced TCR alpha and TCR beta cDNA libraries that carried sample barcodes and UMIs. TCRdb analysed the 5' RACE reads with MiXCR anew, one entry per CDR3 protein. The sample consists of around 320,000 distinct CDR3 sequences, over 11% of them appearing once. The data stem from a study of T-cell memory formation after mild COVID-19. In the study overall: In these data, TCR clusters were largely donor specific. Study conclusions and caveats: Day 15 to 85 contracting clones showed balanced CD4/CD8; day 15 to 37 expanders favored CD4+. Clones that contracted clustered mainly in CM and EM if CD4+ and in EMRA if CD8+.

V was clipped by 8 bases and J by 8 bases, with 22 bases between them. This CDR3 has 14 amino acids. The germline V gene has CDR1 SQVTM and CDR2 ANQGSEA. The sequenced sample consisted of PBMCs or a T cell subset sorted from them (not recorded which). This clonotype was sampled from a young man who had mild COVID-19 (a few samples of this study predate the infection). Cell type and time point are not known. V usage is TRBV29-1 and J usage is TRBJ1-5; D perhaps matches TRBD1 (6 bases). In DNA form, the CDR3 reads TGCAGCCTGAGGCTGGGACAAGAGGAAAAGCCCCAGCATTTT. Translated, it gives CSLRLGQEEKPQHF.